This T cell receptor (beta chain) was identified during a study of read filtering for tumor transcriptome and immune sequencing. In germline, CDR1 is SQVTM, CDR2 ANQGSEA. This CDR3 region has 14 residues. Losses at the gene ends were 3 bases for V and 8 bases for J; bases not matched to a gene: 8. The library was built from approximately 400 ng RNA with molecular barcoded adaptors for alpha/delta and beta/gamma chains. Each CDR3 protein is one row after TCRdb ran MiXCR on the reads. The table lists fewer than 150,000 distinct CDR3 sequences, 10% to 15% of them singletons. The sequencing input was a population of CD138-negative cells sorted from bone marrow. J is TRBJ1-4 and V is TRBV29-1; 8 nucleotides line up with TRBD1. The clonotype originates from a donor aged 40 or over with multiple myeloma. CDR3 protein: CSVDPTGVGEKLFF. The CDR3 region has the DNA TGCAGCGTTGATCCGACAGGGGTTGGGGAAAAACTGTTTTTT.